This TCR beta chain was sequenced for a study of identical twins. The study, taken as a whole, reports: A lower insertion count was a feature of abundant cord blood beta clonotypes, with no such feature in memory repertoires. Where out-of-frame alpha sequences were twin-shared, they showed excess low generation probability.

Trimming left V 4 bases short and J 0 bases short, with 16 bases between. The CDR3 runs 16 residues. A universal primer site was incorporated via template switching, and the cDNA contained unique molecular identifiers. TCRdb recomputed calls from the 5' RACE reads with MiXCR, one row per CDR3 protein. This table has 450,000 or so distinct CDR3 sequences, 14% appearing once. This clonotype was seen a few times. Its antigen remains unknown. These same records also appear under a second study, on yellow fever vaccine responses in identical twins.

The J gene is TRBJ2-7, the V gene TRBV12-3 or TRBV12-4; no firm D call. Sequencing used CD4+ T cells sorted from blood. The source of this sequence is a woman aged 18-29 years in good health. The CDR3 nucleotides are TGTGCCAGCAGTTCCCACCCCCTGCGAAGCTCCTACGAGCAGTACTTC. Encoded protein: CASSSHPLRSSYEQYF.